The 31 T cell receptor beta chains below come from one sample, sequenced in a study of blood T cell repertoires in COVID-19. Clones were read by immunoSEQ multiplex PCR, and TCRdb kept only the in-frame ones, dropping some. The repertoire holds 150,000 to 250,000 clones, approximately 82% seen once, with about 6.9% in the top ten. The material sequenced was peripheral blood. These receptors came from a human donor with acute or convalescent COVID-19. The donor label of this sample is uncertain.

J is TRBJ1-6 and V is TRBV19, with 9 bases matching TRBD1. Germline-derived CDR1 and CDR2 are LNHDA and SQIVND (reference sequence). This CDR3 contains 15 residues. The trim removed 9 bases at V and 7 bases at J, leaving 10 bases unmatched. The CDR3 DNA is TGTGCCAGCGCTACAGGGGGCGCGAGCAATTCACCCCTCCACTTT. This encodes CASATGGASNSPLHF.

This CDR3 reads CASLGQGKNIQYF. CDR3 coding DNA: TGTGCCAGCTTGGGACAAGGAAAAAACATTCAGTACTTC. The chain carries TRBV28 and TRBJ2-4; D is possibly TRBD1 (6 bases). The V gene's germline CDR1 is MDHEN and CDR2 SYDVKM. V lost 8 bases and J lost 4, with 12 bases in between. The CDR3 has 13 amino acids.

The chain combines TRBV19 with TRBJ2-6; D unresolved. Germline values: CDR1 LNHDA, CDR2 SQIVND (reference sequence). The CDR3 is 16 amino acids. V dropped 7 bases and J dropped 1 base, with 14 bases sitting between them. CDR3 bases: TGTGCCAGTACCGTCGGCCGGGTATCTGGGGCCAACGTCCTGACTTTC. Its protein is CASTVGRVSGANVLTF.

The V call is TRBV28, the J call TRBJ1-6, with 8 bases identical to TRBD1. Germline V gene lookup returns CDR1 MDHEN and CDR2 SYDVKM. The CDR3 contains 16 residues. Losses at the gene ends were 6 bases for V and 14 bases for J; bases not matched to a gene: 18. CDR3 amino acids: CASRGSLTGGDFALHF. For the CDR3, the DNA is TGTGCCAGCAGAGGGAGCCTCACAGGGGGGGATTTTGCCCTCCACTTT.

Worth noting for this clone: The sample contains more than one DNA sequence encoding this CDR3. The V call is TRBV5-1, the J call TRBJ1-5; D not resolved. Germline CDR1 reads SGHRS; CDR2 reads YFSETQ. V dropped 2 bases and J dropped 5 bases, with 8 bases sitting between them. The CDR3 runs to 13 residues. For the CDR3, the DNA is TGCGCCAGCAGCTTAAGCGGCGATCAGCCCCAGCATTTT. Translated: CASSLSGDQPQHF.

The chain carries TRBV27 and TRBJ2-7, with TRBD2 matching 13 bases. The CDR3 consists of 16 residues. CDR1 and CDR2 from the germline V gene are MNHEY and SMNVEV (reference sequence). V lost 2 bases to trimming and J lost 0 bases; unmatched junction nucleotides: 1. The CDR3 region is CASSLRTSGSSYEQYF. CDR3 in DNA: TGTGCCAGCAGTTTACGGACTAGCGGGAGCTCCTACGAGCAGTACTTC.

The chain combines TRBV4-3 with TRBJ1-2, with TRBD1 matching over 8 bases. With V trimmed by 0 bases and J by 5 bases, 11 bases remained unmatched. In germline, CDR1 is LGHNA, CDR2 YSLEER. The CDR3 loop spans 17 amino acids. The DNA for the CDR3 is TGCGCCAGCAGCCAAGACGGGACAGGAGGGGGGAGATATGGCTACACCTTC. Translated, it gives CASSQDGTGGGRYGYTF.

The V and J genes are TRBV28 and TRBJ1-5, with 8 bases identical to TRBD1. Germline trimming cut 7 bases from V and 4 bases from J; bases unmatched to any gene: 6. The CDR3 has 14 amino acids. Germline CDR1 MDHEN, CDR2 SYDVKM. CDR3 coding DNA: TGTGCCAGCAACTGGGACAGGTTAAATCAGCCCCAGCATTTT. Residues: CASNWDRLNQPQHF.

The chain links TRBV7-2 to TRBJ1-1; D may be TRBD1 (5 bases). Germline V gives CDR1 SGHTA, CDR2 FQGNSA. The CDR3 is 15 residues long. V was clipped by 5 bases and J by 1 base, with 14 bases between them. CDR3 nucleotides: TGTGCCAGCAGCATAAGGGGACTCCAGAACACTGAAGCTTTCTTT. Translating it yields CASSIRGLQNTEAFF.

The V gene is TRBV6-1, the J gene TRBJ2-3, with 10 bases matching TRBD2. Germline V gene lookup returns CDR1 MNHNS and CDR2 SASEGT. The ends lost 2 bases at V and 1 base at J; junction bases unmatched: 15. This CDR3 is 20 amino acids long. CDR3 region: CASSEWEQAGTSVRTDTQYF. DNA for the CDR3: TGTGCCAGCAGTGAATGGGAGCAAGCAGGGACTAGCGTCCGCACAGATACGCAGTATTTT.

Regarding this clone: Other DNA sequences from this sample encode an identical CDR3 as well. The chain has TRBV29-1 and TRBJ2-2; D perhaps matches TRBD2 (5 bases). The germline gives CDR1 SQVTM, CDR2 ANQGSEA. The V and J ends lost 3 bases and 1 base respectively, with 9 bases between them. The CDR3 totals 14 residues. The CDR3 spells CSVDGGLNTGELFF. Written as DNA, the CDR3 is TGCAGCGTTGATGGCGGGCTGAACACCGGGGAGCTGTTTTTT.

This chain uses TRBV6-5 with TRBJ2-1; D remains unclear. CDR1 and CDR2 (germline): MNHEY, SVGAGI. The CDR3 totals 15 residues. The V gene lost 6 bases and the J gene lost 0 bases, with 12 bases spanning the gap. CDR3 sequence reads: CASSVAYISYNEQFF. The CDR3 coding sequence is TGTGCCAGCAGCGTAGCATACATCTCCTACAATGAGCAGTTCTTC.

The chain carries TRBV3-1 (or the pseudogene TRBV3-2) and TRBJ1-1, with a possible D match to TRBD1 (5 bases). Trimming left V 1 base short and J 5 bases short, with 14 bases between. The germline V gene has CDR1 LGHDT and CDR2 YNNKEL (reference sequence). The CDR3 spans 15 residues. CDR3: CASSQGSRGRTEAFF. The CDR3, as DNA: TGTGCCAGCAGCCAAGGTTCAAGGGGCAGGACTGAAGCTTTCTTT.

The chain uses TRBV2 and TRBJ1-2; D is uncertain. V was cut by 4 bases and J by 0 bases, with 6 bases left in between. The CDR3 loop spans 13 amino acids. Germline V CDR1 and CDR2: SNHLY, FYNNEI. In DNA, the CDR3 is TGTGCCAGCAGTGGAGAAGCTAACTATGGCTACACCTTC. Translated, it gives CASSGEANYGYTF.

A remark on this clone: Other DNA sequences in this sample translate to the same CDR3. V gene TRBV6-2 or TRBV6-3 combines with J gene TRBJ1-5; TRBD1 matches at 9 bases. The germline V gene encodes CDR1 MNHEY and CDR2 SVGEGT. Trimming cost V 3 bases and J 5 bases; bases outside gene matches: 2. The CDR3 extends over 14 amino acids. CDR3 residues: CASSYRTGDQPQHF. The CDR3 nucleotides read TGTGCCAGCAGTTATCGGACAGGGGATCAGCCCCAGCATTTT.

The chain couples TRBV7-3 to TRBJ2-5, with D unresolved. The V gene's germline CDR1 is SGHTA and CDR2 FQGTGA. This CDR3 region has 13 residues. Trimming took 2 bases from V and 5 from J, leaving 9 bases between them. The CDR3 loop is CASSLSVEETQYF. CDR3 bases: TGTGCCAGCAGCTTATCGGTGGAGGAGACCCAGTACTTC. Complete variable domain (other parts from reference TRBV7-3 and TRBJ2-5): GAGVSQTPSNKVTEKGKYVELRCDPISGHTALYWYRQSLGQGPEFLIYFQGTGAADDSGLPNDRFFAVRPEGSVSTLKIQRTERGDSAVYLCASSLSVEETQYFGPGTRLLVL.

This chain links TRBV11-2 with TRBJ2-2, with TRBD1 identical over 7 bases. The CDR3 is 16 residues long. Trimming took 5 bases from V and 2 from J; bases not matched to a gene: 8. Germline V gene data show CDR1 as SGHAT and CDR2 as FQNNGV. In DNA form, the CDR3 reads TGTGCCAGCAGCCTATGGACAGGACAAAACACCGGGGAGCTGTTTTTT. This codes for CASSLWTGQNTGELFF.

This rearrangement joins TRBV20-1 to TRBJ2-1, with 9 positions matching TRBD2. The CDR3 length is 15 residues. The J segment lost 6 bases and the V segment lost 3 bases, leaving 9 bases of the junction unmatched. Germline V gene sequence: CDR1 DFQATT, CDR2 SNEGSKA (reference sequence). The CDR3 protein is CSASYSGTSSNEQFF. The CDR3 DNA sequence: TGCAGTGCTAGTTATTCCGGGACTAGCAGCAATGAGCAGTTCTTC.

This clone was seen only a few times. V and J are TRBV6-5 and TRBJ1-1, with TRBD1 matching over 7 bases. The CDR3 is made up of 14 amino acids. Trimming cost V 3 bases and J 6 bases; bases outside gene matches: 7. Germline V gene sequence: CDR1 MNHEY, CDR2 SVGAGI. The CDR3 bases are TGTGCCAGCAGTTATTACGACAGGGTATCTGAAGCTTTCTTT. Translation: CASSYYDRVSEAFF.

The chain combines TRBV27 with TRBJ2-2; D may be TRBD1 (6 bases). Trimming cost V 0 bases and J 5 bases, with 13 bases left between them. CDR1 and CDR2 (germline): MNHEY, SMNVEV (reference sequence). The CDR3 runs 16 residues. The CDR3 protein is CASSLSSLTGTGELFF. The DNA of the CDR3 is TGTGCCAGCAGTTTATCGTCCCTTACAGGGACCGGGGAGCTGTTTTTT.

This clone was detected many times. The chain recombines TRBV5-4 with TRBJ2-7; tentative D call: TRBD1 (5 bases). Trimming cost V 4 bases and J 3 bases, with 11 bases left between them. The CDR3 consists of 13 residues. Per the germline V gene, CDR1 is SGHNT and CDR2 is YYREEE (reference sequence). The CDR3 spells CASSADSLYEQYF. The CDR3 DNA reads as TGTGCCAGCAGCGCCGACAGCCTCTACGAGCAGTACTTC.

This rearrangement joins TRBV7-2 to TRBJ2-3; 10 bases line up with TRBD2. CDR3 size: 17 residues. Germline CDR1 and CDR2: SGHTA and FQGNSA. Germline trimming cut 2 bases from V and 0 bases from J; bases unmatched to any gene: 5. CDR3 DNA: TGTGCCAGCAGCTTAACATTAGCGGGAGGTAGCACAGATACGCAGTATTTT. Its translation: CASSLTLAGGSTDTQYF.

J is TRBJ2-2 and V is TRBV19; D possibly corresponds to TRBD1 (6 bases). The CDR3 loop spans 16 amino acids. The V gene's germline CDR1 is LNHDA and CDR2 SQIVND (reference sequence). The V end lost 1 base, the J end lost 0 bases, and 9 bases lay between the germline ends. The CDR3 nucleotides read TGTGCCAGTAGTATAGGGGGGACATCGAACACCGGGGAGCTGTTTTTT. This gives the protein CASSIGGTSNTGELFF.

The chain links TRBV5-4 to TRBJ2-5; 12 nucleotides agree with TRBD1. The CDR3 spans 14 residues. The germline gives CDR1 SGHNT, CDR2 YYREEE (reference sequence). Unmatched junction bases numbered 3, after V lost 4 bases and J lost 5 bases. The DNA of the CDR3 is TGTGCCAGCAGCCGGGACAGGGGGCAGGAGACCCAGTACTTC. Translated, it gives CASSRDRGQETQYF.

The count of this clone is one. The rearrangement uses TRBV18 and TRBJ2-7, with 8 bases matching TRBD2. The CDR3 has 17 amino acids. In germline, CDR1 is KGHSH, CDR2 LQKENI. J was trimmed by 2 bases and V by 4 bases; bases with no gene match: 13. In nucleotides, the CDR3 is TGTGCCAGCTCACTAACCCTTCCGGGACTAGATACCTACGAGCAGTACTTC. Its translation: CASSLTLPGLDTYEQYF.

In this sample, this clone turned up a few times. V and J are TRBV3-1 (or the pseudogene TRBV3-2) and TRBJ1-5, with D possibly matching TRBD1 (5 bases). CDR3 length equals 16 residues. Trimming removed 1 base from V and 7 bases from J, with 17 bases in between. Germline CDR1 reads LGHDT; CDR2 reads YNNKEL (reference sequence). For the CDR3, the DNA is TGTGCCAGCAGCCAAGGGTCTGACAGTAAAATGCAGCCCCAGCATTTT. Amino acids: CASSQGSDSKMQPQHF.

V is TRBV27 and J is TRBJ1-1, with TRBD1 as a possible D gene (5 bases). V was cut by 3 bases and J by 3 bases, with 11 bases left in between. The CDR3 totals 14 residues. The germline CDR1 and CDR2 sequences are MNHEY and SMNVEV (reference sequence). CDR3 sequence: CASSFRGGDTEAFF. CDR3 coding DNA: TGTGCCAGCAGTTTTAGGGGAGGGGACACTGAAGCTTTCTTT.

This clone was seen only a few times. The V call is TRBV19, the J call TRBJ1-5; 10 nucleotides match TRBD1. Germline V gene data show CDR1 as LNHDA and CDR2 as SQIVND (reference sequence). The V gene end was trimmed by 7 bases and the J gene end by 3 bases; junction bases not matched to a gene: 9. The CDR3 loop spans 16 amino acids. Here the CDR3 DNA reads TGTGCCAGTATGCCGGGACAGGGGTATTACAATCAGCCCCAGCATTTT. Its protein product is CASMPGQGYYNQPQHF.

Only a few counts were recorded for this clone. This chain links TRBV11-2 with TRBJ2-5; 9 positions match TRBD1. V gave up 0 bases and J gave up 8 bases; unmatched junction bases: 10. The CDR3 runs to 16 residues. Germline V gives CDR1 SGHAT, CDR2 FQNNGV. CDR3 sequence reads: CASSLDTGGTHGTQYF. The CDR3 bases are TGTGCCAGCAGCTTAGACACAGGGGGCACCCACGGTACCCAGTACTTC.

V usage is TRBV19 and J usage is TRBJ2-7; 12 bases are a match to TRBD2. CDR1 and CDR2 (germline): LNHDA, SQIVND (reference sequence). Trimming cost V 9 bases and J 2 bases; bases outside gene matches: 2. The CDR3 totals 13 residues. CDR3 DNA: TGTGCCAGCGGACTAGCGGGAACCTACGAGCAGTACTTC. Its protein is CASGLAGTYEQYF.

The V call is TRBV10-3, the J call TRBJ2-1; 8 bases match TRBD2. V dropped 7 bases and J dropped 4; count of bases not matched to a gene: 6. The germline gives CDR1 ENHRY, CDR2 SYGVKD. The CDR3 spans 14 residues. The CDR3 DNA reads as TGTGCCATCAAAACTAGCGGTACATACAATGAGCAGTTCTTC. Translated: CAIKTSGTYNEQFF.